Sequencing of this T cell receptor (beta chain) was carried out in a study of blood T cell repertoires in COVID-19. The repertoire was sequenced with immunoSEQ multiplex PCR; TCRdb's copy has only in-frame clones and lacks some. Of roughly 100,000 clones listed, approximately 89% are singletons. J lost 4 bases, V lost 4 bases, and 8 bases had no gene match. The CDR3 consists of 16 residues. In germline, CDR1 is LGHNA, CDR2 YNFKEQ. This TCR was recovered from a woman older than 75 in a cohort sampled during active COVID-19. The chain joins TRBV4-2 to TRBJ2-1; 9 bases line up with TRBD2. Input material: peripheral blood. CDR3 residues: CASSRLSTSGYNEQFF. For the CDR3, the DNA is TGTGCCAGCAGCCGACTTTCGACTAGCGGATACAATGAGCAGTTCTTC.